The following is a T cell receptor (beta chain) sequence with its context. The target antigen is unknown. This sample is drawn from a study of CD8+CD57+ T cells in acquired aplastic anemia. Study-wide context: Each DNA sample taken from sorted CD4+ and CD8+ cells came to roughly 3.5 ug on average. Among healthy donors, CD4+ cells averaged roughly 9.8 million reads. Study-wide results and limits: Sharing between patients and controls was observed for roughly 30 CD8+ CDR3 sequences. Controls and patients did not differ significantly in CD8+ Simpson's diversity.

TCR beta VDJ and CDR3 profiling used genomic DNA as template. TCRdb reprocessed the reads via MiXCR and lists one record per CDR3 protein. The sample lists about 130,000 distinct CDR3 sequences, 48% occurring once. This receptor was obtained from a human donor in good health, serving as a control. The sample consisted of sorted CD4+, CD8+, or CD8+CD57+ T cells (not recorded which) from PBMCs.

The CDR3 reads CSARTGANNSPLHF. Written as DNA, the CDR3 is TGCAGTGCTAGAACAGGGGCAAATAATTCACCCCTCCACTTT. The chain carries TRBV20-1 and TRBJ1-6; 7 bases map to TRBD1. The trim removed 2 bases at V and 5 bases at J, leaving 3 bases unmatched. The germline CDR1 and CDR2 sequences are DFQATT and SNEGSKA (reference sequence). The CDR3 has 14 residues.